The 25 T cell receptor beta chains below were found in one sample sequenced in a study of patients and donors after allogeneic stem cell transplantation. TCRdb used MiXCR to reprocess the RT-PCR reads, holding one entry per CDR3 protein. In the table there are 900,000 to 1,000,000 distinct CDR3 sequences, roughly 18% of which are singletons. The source material was blood, either unsorted or a sorted T cell fraction (not recorded which). The receptors were gathered from a human donor who was either an allogeneic HSCT recipient or a stem cell or donor lymphocyte infusion donor (not recorded which). It is not recorded whose cells these are; they may come from a transplant donor.

This chain connects TRBV27 to TRBJ1-2, with TRBD1 as a possible D gene (5 bases). CDR1 is MNHEY, CDR2 SMNVEV, per germline (reference sequence). The V gene lost 6 bases and the J gene lost 4 bases, with 12 bases spanning the gap. The CDR3 has 13 residues. CDR3 region: CASSSGDGYGYTF. CDR3 coding DNA: TGTGCCAGCAGCTCGGGGGACGGCTATGGCTACACCTTC.

This clonotype was observed at least ten times. V usage is TRBV5-1 and J usage is TRBJ2-1, with D unresolved. The CDR3 consists of 14 residues. Germline CDR1 is SGHRS and CDR2 is YFSETQ. V shed 0 bases and J shed 4 bases, with 8 bases lying between them. CDR3 amino acids: CASSLESPYNEQFF. CDR3 in DNA: TGCGCCAGCAGCTTGGAAAGCCCTTACAATGAGCAGTTCTTC.

The chain carries TRBV20-1 and TRBJ2-7; 7 nucleotides agree with TRBD2. The CDR3 consists of 15 residues. J lost 0 bases, V lost 0 bases, and 5 bases had no gene match. The germline V gene has CDR1 DFQATT and CDR2 SNEGSKA (reference sequence). CDR3 sequence: CSARDVWEGSYEQYF. CDR3 bases: TGCAGTGCTAGAGATGTGTGGGAGGGCTCCTACGAGCAGTACTTC.

This clonotype has at least ten counts. The chain is built from TRBV28 and TRBJ1-2; 8 bases are a match to TRBD1. With V trimmed by 6 bases and J by 1 base, 16 bases remained unmatched. The length of the CDR3 is 18 residues. Germline V gene sequence: CDR1 MDHEN, CDR2 SYDVKM. CDR3: CASSPIRDRPRVNYGYTF. The CDR3 nucleotides read TGTGCCAGCAGCCCTATCCGGGACAGGCCAAGAGTTAACTATGGCTACACCTTC.

The chain joins TRBV2 to TRBJ2-2, with 9 bases that match TRBD2. The CDR3 has 15 amino acids. Unmatched junction bases numbered 9, after V lost 6 bases and J lost 7 bases. Germline V gene sequence: CDR1 SNHLY, CDR2 FYNNEI. CDR3 nucleotides: TGTGCCAGCAGGTCTAGCGGGATATTGGTCGGGGAGCTGTTTTTT. Translation: CASRSSGILVGELFF.

This clonotype was observed a few times. The gene calls are TRBV7-2 and TRBJ2-2; 10 bases align to TRBD1. Germline trimming cut 5 bases from V and 5 bases from J; bases unmatched to any gene: 5. There are 15 residues in the CDR3. Germline V gives CDR1 SGHTA, CDR2 FQGNSA. CDR3 DNA: TGTGCCAGCAGCAGACAGGGGGCGCGGACCGGGGAGCTGTTTTTT. Residues: CASSRQGARTGELFF.

This clonotype was observed a handful of times. The chain uses TRBV27 and TRBJ1-1; 7 bases map to TRBD1. The V gene's germline CDR1 is MNHEY and CDR2 SMNVEV (reference sequence). Trimming cost V 3 bases and J 1 base; bases outside gene matches: 5. This CDR3 comprises 15 residues. The CDR3: CASSFRTGQNTEAFF. The CDR3 DNA sequence: TGTGCCAGCAGTTTCCGGACAGGACAGAACACTGAAGCTTTCTTT.

The table lists this clonotype with a few counts. V gene TRBV5-1 combines with J gene TRBJ1-1, with TRBD1 as a possible D gene (6 bases). The germline gives CDR1 SGHRS, CDR2 YFSETQ. The germline V and J ends were trimmed by 4 bases and 6 bases, with 19 bases remaining between them. The CDR3 spans 15 residues. CDR3 DNA sequence: TGCGCCAGCAGCCCCAGGGGCCAGGCCTCTGCTGAAGCTTTCTTT. Protein: CASSPRGQASAEAFF.

This chain uses TRBV19 with TRBJ2-3; 7 bases fit TRBD1. This CDR3 comprises 15 residues. Germline trimming cut 1 base from V and 4 bases from J; bases unmatched to any gene: 5. Germline-derived CDR1 and CDR2 are LNHDA and SQIVND (reference sequence). For the CDR3, the DNA is TGTGCCAGTAGTATAGGTCAGGGGGTCCCAGATACGCAGTATTTT. This codes for CASSIGQGVPDTQYF.

Of note for this clonotype: The junction and the germline gene differ at one end; a read error may be behind it. This rearrangement joins TRBV7-7 to TRBJ2-5, with 8 bases identical to TRBD2. The V gene's germline CDR1 is SSHAT and CDR2 FNYEAQ (reference sequence). The CDR3 loop spans 16 amino acids. CDR3 coding DNA: TGTGCTAGCAGCAATGACCGGGGGGGGGTCGAAGAGACCCAGTACTTC. As protein: CASSNDRGGVEETQYF.

V gene TRBV6-5 combines with J gene TRBJ1-2, with D maybe TRBD1 (5 bases). Deletions cut 6 bases from V and 8 bases from J, with 13 bases between. Germline loops: CDR1 MNHEY, CDR2 SVGAGI. The CDR3 sequence is 12 residues long. The CDR3 DNA follows: TGTGCCAGCAGGCCCCCGAGGGGAGGCTACACCTTC. The encoded protein is CASRPPRGGYTF.

This clonotype has at least ten counts. The chain uses TRBV5-1 and TRBJ2-1; the D gene is possibly TRBD1 (6 bases). This CDR3 region has 13 residues. CDR1 and CDR2 (germline): SGHRS, YFSETQ. V was cut by 7 bases and J by 5 bases, with 13 bases left in between. The CDR3 coding sequence is TGCGCCAGCGCCGGGACACAAGACAATGAGCAGTTCTTC. This encodes CASAGTQDNEQFF.

The chain links TRBV12-5 to TRBJ2-3; D remains unclear. Germline-derived CDR1 and CDR2 are LGHNT and FRNRAP. The CDR3 spans 12 residues. Trimming took off 7 bases at V and 4 bases at J, with 9 bases between the two ends. The CDR3 spells CASEGAADTQYF. CDR3 coding DNA: TGTGCTAGTGAGGGCGCGGCAGATACGCAGTATTTT.

This clonotype has just a few counts. The chain joins TRBV7-2 to TRBJ2-3; 7 positions agree with TRBD2. The CDR3 consists of 16 residues. Germline trimming cut 5 bases from V and 0 bases from J; bases unmatched to any gene: 8. Per germline, CDR1 SGHTA and CDR2 FQGNSA. The CDR3 reads CASSPDSGFSTDTQYF. The DNA of the CDR3 is TGTGCCAGCAGCCCGGATAGCGGGTTTAGCACAGATACGCAGTATTTT. Full variable domain (missing parts from reference TRBV7-2 and TRBJ2-3): GAGVSQSPSNKVTEKGKDVELRCDPISGHTALYWYRQSLGQGLEFLIYFQGNSAPDKSGLPSDRFSAERTGGSVSTLTIQRTQQEDSAVYLCASSPDSGFSTDTQYFGPGTRLTVL.

This chain joins TRBV29-1 and TRBJ1-1; the D gene is possibly TRBD1 (6 bases). The CDR3 totals 14 residues. Germline V gene data show CDR1 as SQVTM and CDR2 as ANQGSEA. Trimming shortened V by 5 bases and J by 6 bases, and 19 bases separated the two germline ends. The CDR3 here is CSVQGSPGGAEAFF. The CDR3 bases are TGCAGCGTTCAGGGGAGTCCGGGTGGAGCTGAAGCTTTCTTT.

In this sample, this clonotype turned up a few times. The V gene is TRBV12-3 or TRBV12-4, the J gene TRBJ2-5; D might be TRBD2 (7 bases). The CDR3 spans 17 residues. V lost 2 bases, J lost 1 base, and 17 bases lay in between. In DNA, the CDR3 is TGTGCCAGCAGTTTACGGCTTCGCGGGGGCTTCCAAGAGACCCAGTACTTC. Amino acids: CASSLRLRGGFQETQYF.

The V and J genes are TRBV12-3 or TRBV12-4 and TRBJ2-7; TRBD1 agrees at 9 bases. The V gene end was trimmed by 7 bases and the J gene end by 3 bases; junction bases not matched to a gene: 16. The CDR3 spans 17 residues. Here the CDR3 reads CASTPRAGTGSRYEQYF. In DNA form, the CDR3 reads TGTGCCAGCACCCCCCGGGCCGGGACAGGGAGTCGCTACGAGCAGTACTTC.

The DNA for the CDR3 is TGTGCCATCCCCCGGGTCTCCCGACGATCCTACAATGAGCAGTTCTTC. Protein product: CAIPRVSRRSYNEQFF. This chain uses TRBV2 with TRBJ2-1; D unclear. The CDR3 spans 16 residues. Germline CDR1 SNHLY, CDR2 FYNNEI. Trimming removed 10 bases from V and 1 base from J, with 20 bases in between.

This clonotype was counted between two and nine times. The chain combines TRBV7-8 with TRBJ2-1, with D perhaps matching TRBD1 (6 bases). There are 15 residues in the CDR3. V was shortened by 0 bases and J by 2 bases, with 8 bases between the two germline ends. CDR1 and CDR2 (germline): SGHVS, FQNEAQ. The CDR3 sequence is CASSLAWTAYNEQFF. Here the CDR3 DNA reads TGTGCCAGCAGCTTAGCGTGGACAGCCTACAATGAGCAGTTCTTC.

This chain uses TRBV20-1 with TRBJ2-2; 11 positions agree with TRBD2. The V and J ends lost 5 bases and 7 bases, in that order; junction bases with no gene match: 6. Per the germline V gene, CDR1 is DFQATT and CDR2 is SNEGSKA (reference sequence). This CDR3 has 14 amino acids. The CDR3 loop reads CSALAGGPDGELFF. The CDR3 nucleotides read TGCAGTGCTTTAGCGGGAGGGCCCGACGGGGAGCTGTTTTTT.

This clonotype was seen a handful of times. This chain joins TRBV24-1 and TRBJ2-5; D perhaps matches TRBD2 (5 bases). CDR1 and CDR2 from the germline V gene are KGHDR and SFDVKD. V was shortened by 4 bases and J by 6 bases, with 11 bases between the two germline ends. This CDR3 is built from 13 residues. The CDR3, as DNA: TGTGCCACCAGTGACACCCGACTAAAGACCCAGTACTTC. Translated: CATSDTRLKTQYF.

The chain has TRBV30 and TRBJ1-4, with a possible D match to TRBD1 (6 bases). V dropped 5 bases and J dropped 8 bases, with 12 bases sitting between them. CDR3 length: 12 residues. Germline V gene data show CDR1 as GTSNPN and CDR2 as SVGIG (reference sequence). CDR3: CAWVSRGEKLFF. The CDR3 nucleotides read TGTGCCTGGGTATCGAGGGGGGAAAAACTGTTTTTT.

This clonotype was observed a handful of times. The V gene is TRBV12-3 or TRBV12-4, the J gene TRBJ1-6; a weak D match, TRBD1 (5 bases). The length of the CDR3 is 17 residues. Trimming cost V 6 bases and J 6 bases, with 21 bases left between them. This chain's CDR3 is CASREGDLSEFNSPLHF. The CDR3 nucleotides read TGTGCCAGCAGGGAAGGGGACCTCTCGGAATTTAATTCACCCCTCCACTTT.

This clonotype was recorded a few times. The chain is built from TRBV6-1 and TRBJ1-1; 7 bases line up with TRBD1. CDR1 MNHNS and CDR2 SASEGT come from the germline V gene. This CDR3 has 13 residues. V lost 11 bases and J lost 1; bases outside the gene matches: 7. The CDR3 here is CAVRTGPNTEAFF. The CDR3 coding sequence is TGTGCCGTACGGACAGGCCCGAACACTGAAGCTTTCTTT.

This clonotype was observed many times. V is TRBV12-3 or TRBV12-4 and J is TRBJ1-5; D gene unclear. The CDR3 is made up of 13 amino acids. Trimming removed 2 bases from V and 7 bases from J, with 9 bases in between. The chain's CDR3 is CASSLRAEQPQHF. CDR3 DNA sequence: TGTGCCAGCAGTTTAAGGGCGGAACAGCCCCAGCATTTT.